This TCR beta chain was sequenced during a study of blood T cell repertoires in COVID-19. Study at large: Material from acute and convalescent COVID-19 was sourced from the United States, Italy and Spain. PBMCs, B-cell-depleted T cells, or T cells provided the cDNA or gDNA that made up the material.

Per the original data handling: Amplification of reference gene primers was used by the study to estimate nucleated cell counts. The repertoire was sequenced with immunoSEQ multiplex PCR; TCRdb's copy has only in-frame clones and lacks some. The V and J calls and clone size are taken from that table; D and trimming were inferred from the DNA. The profile shows about 120,000 clones, roughly four fifths of them singletons. This CDR3 has 16 amino acids. CDR1 is LGHNA and CDR2 is YSLEER in the germline V gene. With 0 bases removed from V and 0 bases from J, the gap between germline ends came to 9 bases. The source material was peripheral blood. This sequence originates from a woman aged 60-75 years with acute or convalescent COVID-19. The chain links TRBV4-3 to TRBJ1-5; D might be TRBD1 (5 bases). In DNA, the CDR3 is TGCGCCAGCAGCCAAGAGACAGCCGATAGCAATCAGCCCCAGCATTTT. Amino acids: CASSQETADSNQPQHF.